The 22 T cell receptor beta chains given below trace back to one sample, sequenced in a study of CD8 T cells in Susac syndrome. RNA amounts of roughly 0.5 to 1 ug underwent reverse transcription with random hexamers. One entry per CDR3 protein, called by TCRdb with MiXCR from the immunoSEQ multiplex PCR reads. The data contain approximately 150,000 distinct CDR3 sequences, about 91% of them singletons. The sample comprised CD4+ T cells from PBMCs. The receptor set was obtained from a human donor in good health.

The V gene is TRBV28, the J gene TRBJ1-2; the match to TRBD1 covers 8 bases. This CDR3 spans 16 amino acids. Germline trimming cut 2 bases from V and 2 bases from J; bases unmatched to any gene: 7. CDR1 and CDR2 from the germline V gene are MDHEN and SYDVKM. The DNA of the CDR3 is TGTGCCAGCAGTTTAGGGCCCGGGACAGGCAACTATGGCTACACCTTC. Translated: CASSLGPGTGNYGYTF.

The chain is built from TRBV6-2 or TRBV6-3 and TRBJ2-5; a weak D match, TRBD2 (6 bases). This CDR3 spans 13 amino acids. Between the trimmed V and J ends, which lost 8 bases and 1 base, there was a span of 11 bases. CDR1 is MNHEY, CDR2 SVGEGT, per germline. The CDR3 nucleotides are TGTGCCAGCGTCCCCGGGGGCCAAGAGACCCAGTACTTC. Its translation: CASVPGGQETQYF.

With regard to this clonotype: Relative to the germline gene, one junction end is altered; a read error may explain this. The chain links TRBV5-4 to TRBJ2-3, with 9 bases lining up with TRBD2. This CDR3 has 18 residues. Germline CDR1 and CDR2: SGHNT and YYREEE (reference sequence). The chain's CDR3 is CANSFGGTASGNTDTQYF. For the CDR3, the DNA is TGTGCCAACAGCTTTGGGGGAACGGCTAGCGGGAACACAGATACGCAGTATTTT.

The chain recombines TRBV6-2 or TRBV6-3 with TRBJ1-1, with D hard to call. CDR3 size: 14 residues. Trimming took 2 bases from V and 0 from J, leaving 7 bases between them. CDR1 MNHEY and CDR2 SVGEGT come from the germline V gene. CDR3 protein: CASSYRVLNTEAFF. The CDR3 DNA is TGTGCCAGCAGTTACAGGGTCCTGAACACTGAAGCTTTCTTT.

The table lists this clonotype with a count of one. This sequence joins TRBV24-1 and TRBJ2-7; possibly TRBD1 for D (5 bases). There are 13 residues in the CDR3. From germline, CDR1 is KGHDR and CDR2 SFDVKD. V was pared by 2 bases and J by 6 bases, with 10 bases between. For the CDR3, the DNA is TGTGCCACCAGTGATTCGGTTAGGGGCGAGCAGTACTTC. Encoded protein: CATSDSVRGEQYF.

The chain combines TRBV25-1 with TRBJ1-5; maybe TRBD1 (6 bases). The V end was cut by 4 bases, the J end by 7 bases, with 11 bases between. Germline values: CDR1 MGHDK, CDR2 SYGVNS. This CDR3 is 13 amino acids long. The chain's CDR3 is CASSGTGTQPQHF. The CDR3 DNA is TGTGCCAGCAGTGGAACAGGGACACAGCCCCAGCATTTT.

This chain connects TRBV5-1 to TRBJ2-3; D gene unclear. The CDR3 runs 17 residues. The V end lost 4 bases, the J end lost 1 base, and 19 bases lay between the germline ends. Germline-derived CDR1 and CDR2 are SGHRS and YFSETQ. The CDR3 loop is CASSLPARTAGTDTQYF. The CDR3 DNA reads TGCGCCAGCAGCCTACCCGCGCGGACGGCGGGCACAGATACGCAGTATTTT.

The chain's CDR3 is CSGPGLGNAEQFF. The CDR3 coding sequence is TGCAGTGGTCCGGGACTAGGAAACGCTGAGCAGTTCTTC. This chain joins TRBV20-1 and TRBJ2-1; 8 nucleotides agree with TRBD2. CDR3 length: 13 residues. CDR1 DFQATT and CDR2 SNEGSKA come from the germline V gene (reference sequence). V trimming: 7 bases; J trimming: 9 bases; junction bases outside the gene matches: 11.

V usage is TRBV20-1 and J usage is TRBJ2-3; D is perhaps TRBD2 (5 bases). The V gene lost 6 bases and the J gene lost 4 bases, with 23 bases spanning the gap. The V gene's germline CDR1 is DFQATT and CDR2 SNEGSKA (reference sequence). The CDR3 covers 16 residues. The DNA of the CDR3 is TGCAGTGCCTCAAGAGGGCTATCCTTCGAGGCAGATACGCAGTATTTT. This gives the protein CSASRGLSFEADTQYF.

This clonotype was detected only once. The chain joins TRBV5-1 to TRBJ2-1, with 8 positions matching TRBD2. Per the germline V gene, CDR1 is SGHRS and CDR2 is YFSETQ. The CDR3 is made up of 12 amino acids. V lost 2 bases and J lost 8; bases outside the gene matches: 0. The CDR3 loop is CASSFGGDEQFF. The CDR3 nucleotides read TGCGCCAGCAGCTTCGGGGGGGATGAGCAGTTCTTC.

This sequence joins TRBV5-1 and TRBJ1-1; tentative D call: TRBD1 (6 bases). Trimming took off 4 bases at V and 8 bases at J, with 18 bases between the two ends. CDR3 length: 14 amino acids. The V gene's germline CDR1 is SGHRS and CDR2 YFSETQ. The CDR3: CASSPAQGPLEAFF. The CDR3 DNA reads TGCGCCAGCAGCCCGGCACAGGGCCCCCTAGAAGCTTTCTTT.

J is TRBJ2-7 and V is TRBV3-1; 7 bases align to TRBD2. The trim removed 4 bases at V and 6 bases at J, leaving 9 bases unmatched. Germline V lookup: CDR1 LGHDT, CDR2 YNNKEL (reference sequence). This CDR3 is built from 14 residues. DNA for the CDR3: TGTGCCAGCAGCCGTCGGGACTACCCTGGCGAGCAGTACTTC. This encodes CASSRRDYPGEQYF.

The chain recombines TRBV29-1 with TRBJ1-4, with D unresolved. From germline, CDR1 is SQVTM and CDR2 ANQGSEA. The CDR3 is made up of 13 amino acids. V was cut by 4 bases and J by 3 bases, with 9 bases left in between. The CDR3 coding sequence is TGCAGCGTTGCCGGCAGCCCTAATGAAAAACTGTTTTTT. Its translation is CSVAGSPNEKLFF.

In this sample, this clonotype turned up a few times. The chain combines TRBV2 with TRBJ2-5; D might be TRBD1 (5 bases). Between the trimmed V and J ends, which lost 3 bases and 2 bases, there was a span of 7 bases. The CDR3 is 13 residues long. CDR1 is SNHLY and CDR2 is FYNNEI in the germline V gene. CDR3 protein: CASSDRAQETQYF. In DNA, the CDR3 is TGTGCCAGCAGTGACAGGGCTCAAGAGACCCAGTACTTC.

The rearrangement uses TRBV20-1 and TRBJ2-1; 13 bases match TRBD2. CDR3 length: 13 residues. CDR1 and CDR2 (germline): DFQATT, SNEGSKA (reference sequence). In DNA, the CDR3 is TGCAGGGCCGGGACTAGCGGGAACAATGAGCAGTTCTTC. Translated: CRAGTSGNNEQFF.

In its sample, this clonotype was seen once. The chain combines TRBV28 with TRBJ2-3, with 13 nucleotides matching TRBD2. Losses at the gene ends were 11 bases for V and 1 base for J; bases not matched to a gene: 9. From germline, CDR1 is MDHEN and CDR2 SYDVKM. This CDR3 is built from 16 residues. The CDR3 DNA reads as TGTGCCGCCGGCCTCGGACTAGCGGGGGGCACAGATACGCAGTATTTT. Protein sequence: CAAGLGLAGGTDTQYF. Looking up the rest from reference TRBV28 and TRBJ2-3 gives the full variable domain: DVKVTQSSRYLVKRTGEKVFLECVQDMDHENMFWYRQDPGLGLRLIYFSYDVKMKEKGDIPEGYSVSREKKERFSLILESASTNQTSMYLCAAGLGLAGGTDTQYFGPGTRLTVL.

The V call is TRBV6-5, the J call TRBJ2-7, with D unclear. Germline CDR1 is MNHEY and CDR2 is SVGAGI. Trimming shortened V by 0 bases and J by 5 bases, and 5 bases separated the two germline ends. This CDR3 has 12 residues. CDR3 coding DNA: TGTGCCAGCAGTTACTCGAGGAACGAGCAGTACTTC. Its translation is CASSYSRNEQYF.

The rearrangement joins TRBV29-1 to TRBJ2-5, with D possibly being TRBD2 (6 bases). V lost 3 bases to trimming and J lost 5 bases, with 10 bases between them. Germline V lookup: CDR1 SQVTM, CDR2 ANQGSEA. This CDR3 has 12 residues. The CDR3, as DNA: TGCAGCGTTGAGCCTGGGGGGGAGACCCAGTACTTC. Translating it yields CSVEPGGETQYF.

This clonotype was seen only once. The CDR3 sequence: CASSTLGESSEQFF. As DNA, the CDR3 is TGTGCCAGCAGCACCCTGGGGGAGAGTAGTGAGCAGTTCTTC. This chain joins TRBV9 and TRBJ2-1; D is perhaps TRBD1 or TRBD2 (5 bases each). This CDR3 is 14 amino acids long. V was cut by 4 bases and J by 9 bases, with 17 bases left in between. The germline gives CDR1 SGDLS, CDR2 YYNGEE.

V and J are TRBV10-2 and TRBJ2-1, with 8 positions matching TRBD2. The germline V gene encodes CDR1 WSHSY and CDR2 SAAADI. V gave up 6 bases and J gave up 15 bases; unmatched junction bases: 13. The CDR3 covers 13 residues. CDR3 nucleotides: TGCGCCAGCAGAACTAGCGGTCTGACAAAGCCGTTCTTC. This sequence encodes CASRTSGLTKPFF.

Only one count was recorded for this clonotype. The rearrangement links TRBV20-1 to TRBJ1-5; perhaps TRBD1 as D (6 bases). With 4 bases removed from V and 5 bases from J, the gap between germline ends came to 15 bases. CDR1 DFQATT and CDR2 SNEGSKA come from the germline V gene (reference sequence). This CDR3 contains 14 residues. The CDR3 nucleotides read TGCAGTGCTACCCGCGGGGGGGCGGATCAGCCCCAGCATTTT. This translates into CSATRGGADQPQHF.

The chain combines TRBV2 with TRBJ2-5, with 8 positions matching TRBD2. CDR1 and CDR2 (germline): SNHLY, FYNNEI. This CDR3 spans 13 amino acids. V lost 4 bases and J lost 6; bases outside the gene matches: 4. The CDR3 is CASSVGGRQTQYF. CDR3 coding DNA: TGTGCCAGCAGTGTCGGCGGGAGGCAGACCCAGTACTTC. The full variable domain, with the rest looked up from reference TRBV2 and TRBJ2-5, is EPEVTQTPSHQVTQMGQEVILRCVPISNHLYFYWYRQILGQKVEFLVSFYNNEISEKSEIFDDQFSVERPDGSNFTLKIRSTKLEDSAMYFCASSVGGRQTQYFGPGTRLLVL.